This T cell receptor (beta chain) originates from a study of blood T cell repertoires in COVID-19. Study background: Donors in the United States, Italy and Spain gave samples during acute or convalescent COVID-19. In each case, the material was cDNA or gDNA derived from T cells, B-cell-depleted T cells, or PBMCs.

The authors' processing: Cell counts per sample came from amplifying reference gene primers. Some clones are missing from TCRdb's copy, which holds only in-frame ones; the method was immunoSEQ multiplex PCR. That table furnishes V, J and clone size, whereas the DNA furnished D and trimming. The sample has about 300,000 clones; 80% to 90% are singletons. Germline values: CDR1 SGHVS, CDR2 FQNEAQ. V lost 0 bases, J lost 7 bases, and 7 bases lay in between. The CDR3 extends over 14 amino acids. The chain has TRBV7-8 and TRBJ1-6; D is undetermined. Sequenced sample: peripheral blood. The source is a middle-aged woman who had recovered from COVID-19. The CDR3 DNA reads TGTGCCAGCAGCTTAGCGCGTCCGAATTCACCCCTCCACTTT. Its translation: CASSLARPNSPLHF.